Following are 10 T cell receptor beta chains from one sample sequenced in a study of OX40 agonist ivuxolimab in advanced cancers. Assay used: immunoSEQ multiplex PCR; TCRdb lists only in-frame clones, some missing. The table shows 60,000 to 65,000 clones, with around 84% occurring only once. The sample was CD4+ or CD8+ T cells sorted from blood, taken in a trial of the OX40 agonist ivuxolimab. The receptors were gathered from an adult with an advanced solid tumor such as melanoma, head and neck, liver or kidney cancer.

The rearrangement uses TRBV28 and TRBJ2-3; 7 nucleotides line up with TRBD2. The CDR3 has 16 residues. V trimming: 8 bases; J trimming: 6 bases; junction bases outside the gene matches: 17. Germline V gene data show CDR1 as MDHEN and CDR2 as SYDVKM. The CDR3 region has the DNA TGTGCCAGCCTCGGGGGGAGGGCCTTATCATTGGATACGCAGTATTTT. Its translation: CASLGGRALSLDTQYF.

The chain employs TRBV28 and TRBJ1-3, with TRBD1 matching 9 bases. V lost 6 bases, J lost 7 bases, and 4 bases stayed unmatched. The V gene's germline CDR1 is MDHEN and CDR2 SYDVKM. CDR3 length: 13 amino acids. The CDR3 loop reads CASRGTGRNTIYF. CDR3 nucleotide sequence: TGTGCCAGCAGGGGGACAGGGAGGAACACCATATATTTT. The variable domain in full, completed from reference TRBV28 and TRBJ1-3, reads DVKVTQSSRYLVKRTGEKVFLECVQDMDHENMFWYRQDPGLGLRLIYFSYDVKMKEKGDIPEGYSVSREKKERFSLILESASTNQTSMYLCASRGTGRNTIYFGEGSWLTVV.

This clone showed up just a few times. Here the CDR3 DNA reads TGTGCCAGCAGCTTAGGGAGCGGGGGGGCAGGATCGGATACGCAGTATTTT. Residues: CASSLGSGGAGSDTQYF. The chain employs TRBV7-6 and TRBJ2-3; 10 nucleotides align to TRBD2. The CDR3 is 17 residues long. Germline CDR1 is SGHVS and CDR2 is FNYEAQ. The ends lost 1 base at V and 6 bases at J; junction bases unmatched: 10. The full variable domain, its missing parts supplied by reference TRBV7-6 and TRBJ2-3, is GAGVSQSPRYKVTKRGQDVALRCDPISGHVSLYWYRQALGQGPEFLTYFNYEAQQDKSGLPNDRFSAERPEGSISTLTIQRTEQRDSAMYRCASSLGSGGAGSDTQYFGPGTRLTVL.

The chain links TRBV19 to TRBJ1-5; D not certain. The V end was cut by 5 bases, the J end by 5 bases, with 16 bases between. CDR1 and CDR2 (germline): LNHDA, SQIVND (reference sequence). This CDR3 has 15 amino acids. Here the CDR3 reads CASSQNWGADQPQHF. The DNA for the CDR3 is TGTGCCAGTAGTCAAAATTGGGGAGCGGATCAGCCCCAGCATTTT.

V and J are TRBV14 and TRBJ2-7; D unresolved. Trimming took 1 base from V and 1 from J, leaving 14 bases between them. Germline CDR1 is SGHDN and CDR2 is FVKESK. The CDR3 spans 16 residues. CDR3 DNA: TGTGCCAGCAGCCAAGTTTTAGGGCTATATTCCTACGAGCAGTACTTC. This translates into CASSQVLGLYSYEQYF. Full variable domain (rest looked up from reference TRBV14 and TRBJ2-7): EAGVTQFPSHSVIEKGQTVTLRCDPISGHDNLYWYRRVMGKEIKFLLHFVKESKQDESGMPNNRFLAERTGGTYSTLKVQPAELEDSGVYFCASSQVLGLYSYEQYFGPGTRLTVT.

This clone was picked up one time. This chain links TRBV15 with TRBJ2-7; 11 nucleotides align to TRBD2. The germline gives CDR1 LNHNV, CDR2 YYDKDF (reference sequence). This CDR3 comprises 15 residues. The V and J ends lost 2 bases and 2 bases, in that order; junction bases with no gene match: 2. The CDR3 nucleotides read TGTGCCACCAGCAGAAGTAGCGGGGGGGCCTACGAGCAGTACTTC. Amino acids: CATSRSSGGAYEQYF.

The V and J genes are TRBV10-1 and TRBJ2-1, with D tentatively TRBD1 or TRBD2 (6 bases each). Germline V CDR1 and CDR2: WNHNN, SYGVQD (reference sequence). This CDR3 has 16 residues. V dropped 4 bases and J dropped 9 bases, with 22 bases sitting between them. The CDR3 DNA is TGCGCCAGCAGTGGAGGTGGAGGTTCGGGGGCTGCTGAGCAGTTCTTC. Translating gives CASSGGGGSGAAEQFF.

V and J are TRBV5-6 and TRBJ2-7; TRBD2 might be the D (5 bases). The germline gives CDR1 SGHDT, CDR2 YYEEEE. The CDR3 consists of 13 residues. Trimming removed 4 bases at V and 6 bases at J, with 14 bases between. CDR3 sequence: CASSVTSSAEQYF. The CDR3, as DNA: TGTGCCAGCAGCGTAACTAGTTCAGCCGAGCAGTACTTC.

The table lists this clone with a count of one. Here the CDR3 reads CASSLVAFYPPQETQYF. The CDR3 DNA follows: TGTGCCAGCAGCTTGGTGGCCTTTTACCCTCCCCAAGAGACCCAGTACTTC. The chain has TRBV5-8 and TRBJ2-5; D call uncertain. The V and J ends lost 0 bases and 1 base respectively, with 16 bases between them. The V gene's germline CDR1 is SGHTS and CDR2 YDEGEE. The CDR3 consists of 17 residues.

J is TRBJ2-5 and V is TRBV28; 10 nucleotides match TRBD1. Germline CDR1 reads MDHEN; CDR2 reads SYDVKM. CDR3 size: 16 residues. The ends lost 5 bases at V and 4 bases at J; junction bases unmatched: 10. The CDR3 is CASSGRDRGKGETQYF. The CDR3 DNA sequence: TGTGCCAGCAGTGGTAGGGACAGGGGAAAAGGAGAGACCCAGTACTTC.